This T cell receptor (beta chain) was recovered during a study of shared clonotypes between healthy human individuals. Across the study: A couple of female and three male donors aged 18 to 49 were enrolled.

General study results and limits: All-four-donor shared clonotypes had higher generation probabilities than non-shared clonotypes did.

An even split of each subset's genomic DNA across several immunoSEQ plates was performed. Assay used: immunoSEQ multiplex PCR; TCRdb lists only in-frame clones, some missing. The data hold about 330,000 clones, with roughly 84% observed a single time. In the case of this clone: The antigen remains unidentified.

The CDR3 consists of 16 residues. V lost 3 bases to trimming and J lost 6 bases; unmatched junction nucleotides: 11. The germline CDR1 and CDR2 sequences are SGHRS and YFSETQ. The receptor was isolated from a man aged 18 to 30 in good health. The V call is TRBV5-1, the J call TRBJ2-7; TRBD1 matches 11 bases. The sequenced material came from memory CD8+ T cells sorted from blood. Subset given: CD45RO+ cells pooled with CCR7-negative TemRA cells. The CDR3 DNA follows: TGCGCCAGCAGCTGGACCCCGGACAGGGGGCTAAGCGAGCAGTACTTC. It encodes CASSWTPDRGLSEQYF.